Shown below are 4 T cell receptor beta chains from a single sample sequenced in a study of CD8 T cells in cerebrospinal fluid in Alzheimer's disease. One entry per CDR3 protein, without DNA, is what TCRdb gives after re-calling the 10x single-cell sequencing reads. The table counts over a thousand distinct CDR3 sequences; 15% to 20% lies in the top ten. Specimen: cerebrospinal fluid. These receptors came from a human donor in good health.

In terms of frequency, this clonotype is medium-sized. The CDR3 loop is CASSLGWGLFF. The chain uses TRBV7-9 and TRBJ1-4; TCRdb selects TRBD1, and the lack of DNA leaves this call unchecked. Germline CDR1 reads SEHNR; CDR2 reads FQNEAQ (reference sequence). The CDR3 has 11 amino acids.

This clonotype is deemed medium-sized by its frequency. V is TRBV12-3 or TRBV12-4 and J is TRBJ2-3. The CDR3 has 15 amino acids. This CDR3 is CASSSHRRGTDTQYF.

Considering frequency, this clonotype is medium-sized. CDR3 sequence: CASSLSGPNQPQHF. The gene calls are TRBV11-2 and TRBJ1-5. The V gene's germline CDR1 is SGHAT and CDR2 FQNNGV. The CDR3 runs 14 residues.

According to its frequency, this clonotype is medium-sized (0.01 to 0.1%). V is TRBV20-1 and J is TRBJ1-1; TCRdb gives TRBD1 as the D gene, but with no DNA this cannot be confirmed. Germline CDR1 DFQATT, CDR2 SNEGSKA (reference sequence). This CDR3 region has 13 residues. The chain's CDR3 is CSATTGVNTEAFF.